This TCR beta chain was captured in a study of shared clonotypes between healthy human individuals. There are a few counts of this clone. The antigen is undetermined. The identical CDR3 is also encoded by other nucleotide sequences in the sample. Deep-level running was used for the assay. The authors' processing: Filtering of immunoSEQ junctional sequences could not match full-length read filtering. Profiling relied on immunoSEQ multiplex PCR, and the TCRdb table lists in-frame clones only, not all of them. V, J and clone size are taken as reported in that table, and D and trimming were inferred from the DNA itself. The repertoire has 550,000 to 850,000 clones, just under 75% of them found once; the top ten carry approximately 1.7%. Study outcomes and limitations: Since donors were few, the genetic and exposure-history diversity represented was limited. Memory subsets generally showed smaller estimated richness than naive subsets did.

CDR3 length equals 12 residues. Trimming pared 6 bases from V and 4 bases from J, leaving 12 bases between. The germline V gene encodes CDR1 SQVTM and CDR2 ANQGSEA. The chain is built from TRBV29-1 and TRBJ1-2; D is perhaps TRBD1 (6 bases). The receptor was isolated from a woman in her thirties in good health. What was sequenced was memory CD4+ T cells sorted from blood. Subset described: CD45RA-negative fraction. The CDR3 reads CSVEDRPYGYTF. The CDR3 bases are TGCAGCGTCGAGGACAGACCCTATGGCTACACCTTC.